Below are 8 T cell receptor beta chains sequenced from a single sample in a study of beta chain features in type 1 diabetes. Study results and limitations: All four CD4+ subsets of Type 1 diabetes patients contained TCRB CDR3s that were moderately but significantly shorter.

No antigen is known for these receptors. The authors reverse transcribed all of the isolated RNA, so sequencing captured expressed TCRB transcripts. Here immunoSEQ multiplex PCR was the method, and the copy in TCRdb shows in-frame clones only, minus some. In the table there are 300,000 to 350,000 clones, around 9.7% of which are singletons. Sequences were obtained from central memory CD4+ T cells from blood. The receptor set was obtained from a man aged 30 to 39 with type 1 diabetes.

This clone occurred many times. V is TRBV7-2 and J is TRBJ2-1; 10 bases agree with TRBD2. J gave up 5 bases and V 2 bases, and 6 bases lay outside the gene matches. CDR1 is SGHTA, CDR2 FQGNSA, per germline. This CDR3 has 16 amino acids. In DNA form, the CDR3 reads TGTGCCAGCAGCTTAATGGCTAGCGGGGGTGACAATGAGCAGTTCTTC. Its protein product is CASSLMASGGDNEQFF.

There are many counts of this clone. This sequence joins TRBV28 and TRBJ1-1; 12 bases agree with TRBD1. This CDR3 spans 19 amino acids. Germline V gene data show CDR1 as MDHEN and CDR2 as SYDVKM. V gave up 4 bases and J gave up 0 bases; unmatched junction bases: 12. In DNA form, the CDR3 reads TGTGCCAGCAGTTCCCCGGCCGGGACAGGGGGCCTGCTGAACACTGAAGCTTTCTTT. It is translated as CASSSPAGTGGLLNTEAFF.

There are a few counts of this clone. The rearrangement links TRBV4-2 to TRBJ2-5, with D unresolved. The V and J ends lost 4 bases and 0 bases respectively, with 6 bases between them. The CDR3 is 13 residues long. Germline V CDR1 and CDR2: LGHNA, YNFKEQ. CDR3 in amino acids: CASSPTDQETQYF. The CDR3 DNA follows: TGTGCCAGCAGCCCGACGGACCAAGAGACCCAGTACTTC.

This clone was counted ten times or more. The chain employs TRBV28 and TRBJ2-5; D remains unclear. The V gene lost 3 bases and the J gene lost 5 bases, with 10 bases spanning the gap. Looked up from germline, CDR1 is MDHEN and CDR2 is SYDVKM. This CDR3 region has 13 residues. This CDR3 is CASSLGSWETQYF. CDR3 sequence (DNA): TGTGCCAGCAGTTTGGGGTCATGGGAGACCCAGTACTTC.

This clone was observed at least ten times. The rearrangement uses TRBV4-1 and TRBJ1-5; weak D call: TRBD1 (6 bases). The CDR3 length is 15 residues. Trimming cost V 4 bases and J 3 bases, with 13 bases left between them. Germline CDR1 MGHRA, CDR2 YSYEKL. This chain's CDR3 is CASSLETGVNQPQHF. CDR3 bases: TGCGCCAGCAGCCTAGAGACAGGAGTCAATCAGCCCCAGCATTTT.

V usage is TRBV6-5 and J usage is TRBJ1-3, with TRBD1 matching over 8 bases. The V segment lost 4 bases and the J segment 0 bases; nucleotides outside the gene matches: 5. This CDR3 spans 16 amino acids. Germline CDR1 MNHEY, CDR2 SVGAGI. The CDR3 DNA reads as TGTGCCAGCAGTTCTTGGACAGGGAGCTCTGGAAACACCATATATTTT. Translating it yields CASSSWTGSSGNTIYF.

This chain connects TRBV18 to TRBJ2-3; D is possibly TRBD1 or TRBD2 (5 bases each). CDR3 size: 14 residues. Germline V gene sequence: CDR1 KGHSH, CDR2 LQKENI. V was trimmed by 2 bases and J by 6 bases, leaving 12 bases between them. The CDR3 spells CASSPNQGGDTQYF. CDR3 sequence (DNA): TGTGCCAGCTCACCAAACCAGGGCGGGGATACGCAGTATTTT.

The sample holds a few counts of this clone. The CDR3 loop reads CASADRTLYGYTF. CDR3 coding DNA: TGTGCCAGTGCGGACAGAACCCTCTATGGCTACACCTTC. The genes are TRBV19 and TRBJ1-2, with D maybe TRBD1 (6 bases). V was trimmed by 8 bases and J by 4 bases, leaving 14 bases between them. The CDR3 is 13 amino acids. Per germline, CDR1 LNHDA and CDR2 SQIVND (reference sequence).